The rows below give T cell receptor beta chains drawn from one sample of a study of T cells in Graves' hyperthyroidism and ophthalmopathy. One entry per CDR3 protein, called by TCRdb with MiXCR from the multiplex PCR reads. This table holds about 400,000 distinct CDR3 sequences, 13% to 15% found once. The material sequenced was blood. All receptors come from a woman aged 60-70 years with Graves' ophthalmopathy. The CDR3 runs from the conserved cysteine through the conserved F or W. The D gene is left open where the match is weak. A clone size is listed for some rows: how often the clone was seen (once, few, many), or a class if it is expanded.

clone_size,j_call,v_call,d_call,cdr3_nt,cdr3_aa
.,TRBJ1-2,TRBV6-1,TRBD1,TGTGCCAGCGGACAGGGGGCGTTGCGCTATGGCTACACCTTC,CASGQGALRYGYTF
many,TRBJ1-6,TRBV7-9,.,TGTGCCAGCAGCCCCCTTGGTTGGGCACAATATAATTCACCCCTCCACTTT,CASSPLGWAQYNSPLHF
many,TRBJ2-7,TRBV5-1,TRBD2,TGCGCCAGCAGCGAGGGACTAGCGGGAGGGAGATACGAGCAGTACTTC,CASSEGLAGGRYEQYF
many,TRBJ2-2,TRBV6-4,.,TGTGCCAGCAGTGACTCAGAGGTCGGGGAGCTGTTTTTT,CASSDSEVGELFF
many,TRBJ1-4,TRBV2,.,TGTGCCAGCAGTGAGGGATCAACAAAACTGTTTTTT,CASSEGSTKLFF
few,TRBJ2-5,TRBV20-1,TRBD2,TGCAGTGCTAGAGATCGAGGTGCTAGCGGGGTCACAAGTGAGACCCAGTACTTC,CSARDRGASGVTSETQYF
many,TRBJ2-7,TRBV14,TRBD2,TGTGCCAGCAGCCAAGGGCTAGCGGGGTACGAGCAGTACTTC,CASSQGLAGYEQYF
.,TRBJ2-7,TRBV19,TRBD2,TGTGCCAGTAGTAGCCTAGCGGGAACCTACGAGCAGTACTTC,CASSSLAGTYEQYF
.,TRBJ2-7,TRBV5-1,.,TGCGCCAGCAGCTCAATAGGGGGGGGTCCGGGGGAGCAGTACTTC,CASSSIGGGPGEQYF
many,TRBJ2-7,TRBV20-1,TRBD2,TGCAGTGCCCTGGGGACTAGCGGGAGGGTTGGTGAGCAGTACTTC,CSALGTSGRVGEQYF
many,TRBJ2-7,TRBV12-3/TRBV12-4,TRBD1,TGTGCCAGCAGTGAGGGACAGGGGAGGAGGCGGTCCTACGAGCAGTACTTC,CASSEGQGRRRSYEQYF
few,TRBJ1-5,TRBV24-1,.,TGTGCCACCGGTAGGGGACGGCAGCCCCAGCATTTT,CATGRGRQPQHF
.,TRBJ1-2,TRBV6-1,.,TGTGCCAGCAGTGAGGGGAGAGGCTACACCTTC,CASSEGRGYTF
few,TRBJ2-3,TRBV7-9,TRBD2,TGTGCCAGCAGCTTGGTCACTAGCGGGAGTCGGGATACGCAGTATTTT,CASSLVTSGSRDTQYF
many,TRBJ2-3,TRBV7-2,.,TGTGCCAGCAGCTTAGGTCCATCGGAGTGGGATACGCAGTATTTT,CASSLGPSEWDTQYF
.,TRBJ2-2,TRBV7-3,.,TGTGCCAGCAGCTTACTGGGCTTTCCGGACGCCGGGGAGCTGTTTTTT,CASSLLGFPDAGELFF
many,TRBJ2-4,TRBV5-8,TRBD2,TGTGCCAGCAGCTTGATGGTGACTAGCGGGGGACTAGCCAAAAACATTCAGTACTTC,CASSLMVTSGGLAKNIQYF
many,TRBJ2-2,TRBV12-3/TRBV12-4,.,TGTGCCAGCAGTTTTATTAACACCGGGGAGCTGTTTTTT,CASSFINTGELFF
.,TRBJ1-2,TRBV6-1,TRBD1,TGTGCCAGCAGTCCCGACAGGGGCCTTAACTATGGCTACACCTTC,CASSPDRGLNYGYTF
few,TRBJ2-4,TRBV20-1,.,TGCAGTGCGAGACAGATATTAGCCAAAAACATTCAGTACTTC,CSARQILAKNIQYF
once,TRBJ2-5,TRBV5-1,.,TGCGCCAGCAGCTTGGTTGGGGATCAAGAGACCCAGTACTTC,CASSLVGDQETQYF
many,TRBJ2-7,TRBV30,.,TGTGCCTGGAGTGCCTCAGGGGTCCACGAGCAGTACTTC,CAWSASGVHEQYF
few,TRBJ2-3,TRBV7-2,TRBD2,TGTGCCAGCAGCTTACCCCGGACTAGCGGGACGAGCACAGATACGCAGTATTTT,CASSLPRTSGTSTDTQYF
many,TRBJ2-7,TRBV11-2,TRBD2,TGTGCCAGCAGCGTACCGGGACTAGCGGGAGACGAGCAGTACTTC,CASSVPGLAGDEQYF
many,TRBJ1-1,TRBV5-1,.,TGCGCCAGCAGCCGGGTCGGTGGTGGTGAAGCTTTCTTT,CASSRVGGGEAFF
many,TRBJ2-5,TRBV4-1,TRBD2,TGCGCCAGCAGCCGGCCTAGACTAGCGCAAGAGACCCAGTACTTC,CASSRPRLAQETQYF